This T cell receptor (beta chain) appears in the sequencing data of a study of blood T cell repertoires in COVID-19. As for the study in general: Acute and convalescent COVID-19 samples came from the United States, Italy and Spain. T cells, B-cell-depleted T cells, or PBMCs supplied cDNA or gDNA.

The table came from immunoSEQ multiplex PCR; TCRdb's copy has only in-frame clones and leaves some out. The top ten clones hold 8% to 9.5% of a sample with about 270,000 clones, nearly 85% of them seen once. This CDR3 comprises 15 residues. Germline loops: CDR1 SGDLS, CDR2 YYNGEE. The J segment lost 4 bases and the V segment lost 0 bases, leaving 3 bases of the junction unmatched. The J gene is TRBJ2-5, the V gene TRBV9, with TRBD2 identical over 10 bases. This receptor was identified in a human donor in a cohort sampled during active COVID-19. Sequenced sample: peripheral blood. This CDR3 reads CASSVGLAGAETQYF. CDR3 nucleotides: TGTGCCAGCAGCGTAGGTCTAGCGGGAGCAGAGACCCAGTACTTC. Variable domain in full (rest from reference TRBV9 and TRBJ2-5): DSGVTQTPKHLITATGQRVTLRCSPRSGDLSVYWYQQSLDQGLQFLIQYYNGEERAKGNILERFSAQQFPDLHSELNLSSLELGDSALYFCASSVGLAGAETQYFGPGTRLLVL.